Below are 16 T cell receptor beta chains sequenced from a single sample in a study of T cells expressing NK-cell markers. TCRdb re-called the 5' RACE reads; one entry per CDR3 protein, DNA not given. Its table lists approximately 170,000 distinct CDR3 sequences. Sequencing was carried out using blood T cells: a sorted CD56 or NKG2C T cell subset, CD4+ or CD8+ T cells, or bulk PBMC T cells (not recorded which). These receptors were collected from a man aged 18 to 69 in good health.

The chain has TRBV28 and TRBJ1-2; there is no DNA to check the TCRdb D call of TRBD1. The germline V gene encodes CDR1 MDHEN and CDR2 SYDVKM. The CDR3 runs to 16 residues. CDR3 protein: CASSFRTGEVNYGYTF.

The chain recombines TRBV12-3 or TRBV12-4 with TRBJ2-3; TCRdb lists TRBD1, though no DNA is available to test this call. This CDR3 contains 18 residues. This CDR3 is CAISGGERTPGGTDTQYF.

The chain uses TRBV5-5 and TRBJ2-1; TCRdb proposes TRBD1, but this gene call is untestable without DNA. There are 14 residues in the CDR3. CDR1 and CDR2 (germline): SGHKS, YYEKEE (reference sequence). The CDR3 region is CASSPRGGNNEQFF.

This chain joins TRBV2 and TRBJ2-1; TCRdb's D gene call, TRBD1, goes unchecked for lack of DNA. There are 16 residues in the CDR3. Germline V gives CDR1 SNHLY, CDR2 FYNNEI. The CDR3 spells CASSDAPGTGINEQFF.

This chain connects TRBV4-1 to TRBJ2-3; with no DNA, the TCRdb D assignment of TRBD2 cannot be verified. CDR1 is MGHRA and CDR2 is YSYEKL in the germline V gene. The CDR3 spans 17 residues. The CDR3 sequence: CASSQVTRATLPDTQYF.

This chain links TRBV7-9 with TRBJ2-5. CDR3 length: 15 residues. CDR1 SEHNR and CDR2 FQNEAQ come from the germline V gene (reference sequence). The CDR3 reads CASSPKDHLRETQYF.

This sequence joins TRBV9 and TRBJ2-5; the TCRdb D gene call, TRBD1, has no DNA to confirm it. The germline V gene encodes CDR1 SGDLS and CDR2 YYNGEE. This CDR3 contains 16 residues. The CDR3 here is CASSLGRDPFQETQYF.

This rearrangement joins TRBV27 to TRBJ2-3; TCRdb outputs TRBD1, but without DNA this stays unchecked. The CDR3 loop spans 13 amino acids. Looked up from germline, CDR1 is MNHEY and CDR2 is SMNVEV (reference sequence). CDR3 in amino acids: CASSRGGTDTQYF.

V usage is TRBV4-2 and J usage is TRBJ2-7; TCRdb gives TRBD2 as the D gene, but with no DNA this cannot be confirmed. The CDR3 runs to 16 residues. Germline V gives CDR1 LGHNA, CDR2 YNFKEQ. The CDR3 region is CASSQDRDYLLGEQYF.

The rearrangement joins TRBV2 to TRBJ1-1; TCRdb picks TRBD1, but there is no DNA to check that call. Germline loops: CDR1 SNHLY, CDR2 FYNNEI. The CDR3 extends over 14 amino acids. The CDR3 here is CASSGGQGNTEAFF.

The chain joins TRBV12-3 or TRBV12-4 to TRBJ2-3; the TRBD2 assignment by TCRdb is unverifiable without DNA. The CDR3 length is 15 residues. The CDR3 loop reads CASSALAGVVDTQYF.

The J gene is TRBJ1-1, the V gene TRBV19; TCRdb's assignment of TRBD1 cannot be checked, as there is no DNA. The CDR3 covers 16 residues. Germline assignment: CDR1 LNHDA and CDR2 SQIVND (reference sequence). CDR3 sequence reads: CASRDREVLMNTEAFF.

The chain has TRBV7-2 and TRBJ1-4. CDR1 and CDR2 (germline): SGHTA, FQGNSA. The CDR3 spans 16 residues. CDR3 residues: CASSLESGSPNEKLFF.

The chain has TRBV7-9 and TRBJ2-3; TCRdb gives TRBD2 as the D gene, but with no DNA this cannot be confirmed. The CDR3 extends over 16 amino acids. Germline CDR1 SEHNR, CDR2 FQNEAQ (reference sequence). This CDR3 is CASSRLGGSGTDTQYF. The full variable domain, with the rest looked up from reference TRBV7-9 and TRBJ2-3, is DTGVSQNPRHKITKRGQNVTFRCDPISEHNRLYWYRQTLGQGPEFLTYFQNEAQLEKSRLLSDRFSAERPKGSFSTLEIQRTEQGDSAMYLCASSRLGGSGTDTQYFGPGTRLTVL.

V and J are TRBV2 and TRBJ2-1; there is no DNA to check the TCRdb D call of TRBD1. This CDR3 contains 14 residues. CDR1 and CDR2 (germline): SNHLY, FYNNEI. CDR3: CASSRAGYLDEQFF.

This chain links TRBV27 with TRBJ2-7; TCRdb outputs TRBD2, but without DNA this stays unchecked. Germline assignment: CDR1 MNHEY and CDR2 SMNVEV (reference sequence). The CDR3 runs 14 residues. The chain's CDR3 is CASRLAGANYEQYF.